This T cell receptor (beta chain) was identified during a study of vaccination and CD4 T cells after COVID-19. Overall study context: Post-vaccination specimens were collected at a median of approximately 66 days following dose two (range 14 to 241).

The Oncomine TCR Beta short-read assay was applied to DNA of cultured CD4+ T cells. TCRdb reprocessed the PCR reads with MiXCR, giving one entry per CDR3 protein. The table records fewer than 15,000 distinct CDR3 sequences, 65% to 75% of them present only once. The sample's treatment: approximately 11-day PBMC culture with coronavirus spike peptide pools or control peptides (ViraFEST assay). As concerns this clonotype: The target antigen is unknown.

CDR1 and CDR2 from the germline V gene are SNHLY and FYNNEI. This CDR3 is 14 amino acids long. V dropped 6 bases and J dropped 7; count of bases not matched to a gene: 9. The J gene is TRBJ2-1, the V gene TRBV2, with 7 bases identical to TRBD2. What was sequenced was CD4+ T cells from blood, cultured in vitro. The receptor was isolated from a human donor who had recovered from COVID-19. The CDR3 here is CASRVGGAGNEQFF. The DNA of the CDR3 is TGTGCCAGCAGGGTCGGGGGAGCGGGGAATGAGCAGTTCTTC.